These 18 T cell receptor beta chains came from one sample sequenced in a study of CD4+ T cells in melanoma. Some clones are missing from TCRdb's copy, which holds only in-frame ones; the method was immunoSEQ multiplex PCR. The sample consists of around 55,000 clones, more than 60% of them appearing once. Specimen: tumor tissue. Receptors originate from a human donor with melanoma.

This chain joins TRBV19 and TRBJ2-2; D possibly corresponds to TRBD2 (5 bases). V was trimmed by 4 bases and J by 3 bases, leaving 21 bases between them. The CDR3 is made up of 18 amino acids. Germline CDR1 reads LNHDA; CDR2 reads SQIVND (reference sequence). This chain's CDR3 is CASSTRSWETGYTGELFF. The CDR3 DNA reads TGTGCCAGTAGTACCAGATCGTGGGAGACCGGATACACCGGGGAGCTGTTTTTT.

This chain uses TRBV7-2 with TRBJ1-1; TRBD1 is a possible D gene (6 bases). The V and J ends lost 0 bases and 1 base respectively, with 6 bases between them. This CDR3 is built from 14 residues. Germline assignment: CDR1 SGHTA and CDR2 FQGNSA. For the CDR3, the DNA is TGTGCCAGCAGCTTAGCGGGACAGAACACTGAAGCTTTCTTT. This gives the protein CASSLAGQNTEAFF.

V usage is TRBV7-2 and J usage is TRBJ2-4; the match to TRBD1 covers 7 bases. CDR3 length equals 18 residues. Germline loops: CDR1 SGHTA, CDR2 FQGNSA. Unmatched junction bases numbered 12, after V lost 1 base and J lost 3 bases. The CDR3 nucleotides read TGTGCCAGCAGCTTAGAGGGGGCATGGGGGTTGGGCAAAAACATTCAGTACTTC. Translation: CASSLEGAWGLGKNIQYF.

The chain has TRBV6-6 and TRBJ2-2; D unclear. Per germline, CDR1 MNHNY and CDR2 SVGAGI (reference sequence). This CDR3 is 14 amino acids long. Trimming took 4 bases from V and 5 from J, leaving 11 bases between them. CDR3 nucleotide sequence: TGTGCCAGCAGTTTAAGGTGGGAAACCGGGGAGCTGTTTTTT. It encodes CASSLRWETGELFF.

This clone was detected ten times or more. The chain recombines TRBV9 with TRBJ1-1; no clear D. V was cut by 4 bases and J by 3 bases, with 10 bases left in between. CDR3 length: 13 amino acids. Germline-derived CDR1 and CDR2 are SGDLS and YYNGEE. The CDR3: CASSPYLDTEAFF. The CDR3 bases are TGTGCCAGCAGCCCCTATCTGGACACTGAAGCTTTCTTT.

The chain recombines TRBV4-3 with TRBJ1-5; tentatively, D is TRBD1 (6 bases). CDR1 LGHNA and CDR2 YSLEER come from the germline V gene. The length of the CDR3 is 18 residues. V was cut by 0 bases and J by 6 bases, with 21 bases left in between. The CDR3 is CASSQDQPSAGAGQPQHF. DNA for the CDR3: TGCGCCAGCAGCCAAGACCAACCTTCGGCAGGGGCCGGTCAGCCCCAGCATTTT.

V usage is TRBV6-1 and J usage is TRBJ1-5; TRBD1 aligns across 8 bases. The CDR3 totals 13 residues. Germline V lookup: CDR1 MNHNS, CDR2 SASEGT. V was clipped by 8 bases and J by 6 bases; unmatched bases: 6. The CDR3 here is CASGRGPSQPQHF. The CDR3 DNA reads TGTGCCAGCGGCAGGGGGCCGAGTCAGCCCCAGCATTTT.

The chain uses TRBV5-1 and TRBJ1-1; no firm D call. Germline values: CDR1 SGHRS, CDR2 YFSETQ. V was trimmed by 1 base and J by 1 base, leaving 17 bases between them. This CDR3 region has 17 residues. CDR3 protein: CASSLPQGGRQNTEAFF. The CDR3 DNA is TGCGCCAGCAGCTTGCCCCAAGGTGGGAGGCAGAACACTGAAGCTTTCTTT. Based on the CDR3 plus reference TRBV5-1 and TRBJ1-1, the full variable domain is KAGVTQTPRYLIKTRGQQVTLSCSPISGHRSVSWYQQTPGQGLQFLFEYFSETQRNKGNFPGRFSGRQFSNSRSEMNVSTLELGDSALYLCASSLPQGGRQNTEAFFGQGTRLTVV.

In this sample, this clone turned up a few times. This rearrangement joins TRBV27 to TRBJ2-5; TRBD1 matches 8 bases. From germline, CDR1 is MNHEY and CDR2 SMNVEV (reference sequence). The CDR3 is 14 residues long. The trim removed 4 bases at V and 9 bases at J, leaving 10 bases unmatched. CDR3 sequence (DNA): TGTGCCAGCAGTTCGGGACAGGTATCTAGAGCCCAGTACTTC. Translation: CASSSGQVSRAQYF.

V and J are TRBV6-5 and TRBJ2-7, with D possibly called TRBD1 or TRBD2 (5 bases each). V gave up 4 bases and J gave up 2 bases, with 9 bases separating them. CDR3 size: 13 residues. Germline lookup yields CDR1 MNHEY and CDR2 SVGAGI. The CDR3: CASSLGVPYEQYF. CDR3 DNA: TGTGCCAGCAGTTTGGGGGTCCCCTACGAGCAGTACTTC.

This clone was counted a few times. This sequence joins TRBV29-1 and TRBJ2-3; tentative D call: TRBD1 (5 bases). The CDR3 extends over 13 amino acids. V was cut by 3 bases and J by 2 bases, with 9 bases left in between. Per germline, CDR1 SQVTM and CDR2 ANQGSEA. The CDR3: CSVETDPTDTQYF. CDR3 nucleotide sequence: TGCAGCGTTGAGACAGACCCCACAGATACGCAGTATTTT.

The V and J genes are TRBV29-1 and TRBJ2-2; D ambiguous. From germline, CDR1 is SQVTM and CDR2 ANQGSEA. Trimming stripped 5 bases from V and 1 base from J, with 8 bases between. The CDR3 is made up of 13 amino acids. CDR3: CSVSPQNTGELFF. In nucleotides, the CDR3 is TGCAGCGTTTCTCCCCAGAACACCGGGGAGCTGTTTTTT.

This clone was seen only once. The chain is built from TRBV5-6 and TRBJ2-3; D unresolved. Germline V gives CDR1 SGHDT, CDR2 YYEEEE. Trimming took 0 bases from V and 4 from J, leaving 9 bases between them. This CDR3 region has 14 residues. CDR3 bases: TGTGCCAGCAGCTTGGGAGGACCAGCAGATACGCAGTATTTT. Translating it yields CASSLGGPADTQYF.

The chain joins TRBV29-1 to TRBJ2-1, with TRBD1 matching over 7 bases. Germline V gene sequence: CDR1 SQVTM, CDR2 ANQGSEA. V lost 0 bases, J lost 0 bases, and 5 bases stayed unmatched. The CDR3 loop spans 16 amino acids. CDR3 coding DNA: TGCAGCGTTGAAGATCCAACAGGGGTCTCCTACAATGAGCAGTTCTTC. Amino acid sequence: CSVEDPTGVSYNEQFF.

CDR3 residues: CASSLRVRGANEAFF. The CDR3 DNA reads as TGTGCCAGCAGCTTAAGGGTACGGGGGGCGAATGAAGCTTTCTTT. This rearrangement joins TRBV7-6 to TRBJ1-1; a weak D match, TRBD1 (6 bases). Germline V gene lookup returns CDR1 SGHVS and CDR2 FNYEAQ. Trimming took off 2 bases at V and 7 bases at J, with 17 bases between the two ends. This CDR3 is 15 amino acids long.

In this sample, this clone turned up once. In DNA form, the CDR3 reads TGTGCCAGCAGCCACGGACGGGGGAGAACTAATGAAAAACTGTTTTTT. It specifies CASSHGRGRTNEKLFF. The chain employs TRBV11-2 and TRBJ1-4; possible D gene TRBD1, 5 bases. Trimming left V 5 bases short and J 1 base short, with 14 bases between. Per the germline V gene, CDR1 is SGHAT and CDR2 is FQNNGV. CDR3 length: 16 residues. Full variable domain (remainder filled in from reference TRBV11-2 and TRBJ1-4): EAGVAQSPRYKIIEKRQSVAFWCNPISGHATLYWYQQILGQGPKLLIQFQNNGVVDDSQLPKDRFSAERLKGVDSTLKIQPAKLEDSAVYLCASSHGRGRTNEKLFFGSGTQLSVL.

The chain is built from TRBV5-1 and TRBJ2-3; D tentatively reads TRBD1 or TRBD2 (5 bases each). Germline loops: CDR1 SGHRS, CDR2 YFSETQ. V lost 0 bases and J 6 bases, leaving 11 bases between the germline ends. CDR3 length: 14 amino acids. CDR3 coding DNA: TGCGCCAGCAGCTTGGGCGACCGGGGCGATACGCAGTATTTT. Protein sequence: CASSLGDRGDTQYF.

V and J are TRBV9 and TRBJ1-2; D is undetermined. The CDR3 loop spans 12 amino acids. The V end was cut by 2 bases, the J end by 5 bases, with 7 bases between. Looked up from germline, CDR1 is SGDLS and CDR2 is YYNGEE. CDR3 bases: TGTGCCAGCAGCGTTGCAGCTTATGGCTACACCTTC. Protein: CASSVAAYGYTF.